This passage covers 17 T cell receptor beta chains from one sample sequenced in a study of cytomegalovirus exposure and HLA in healthy donors. The primer mix had 60 Vbeta and 13 Jbeta primers. Some clones are missing from TCRdb's copy, which holds only in-frame ones; the method was immunoSEQ multiplex PCR. The data show more than 90,000 clones, about 79% seen once. Source material: PBMCs. These receptors were obtained from a man in his forties or fifties in good health and CMV-seronegative.

This clone was observed once. The rearrangement uses TRBV5-1 and TRBJ1-4; 12 bases are shared with TRBD1. The CDR3 spans 15 residues. The V gene's germline CDR1 is SGHRS and CDR2 YFSETQ. V shed 3 bases, J shed 7 bases, and the junction held 4 bases outside the gene matches. The CDR3 is CASSSPGQGAEKLFF. The CDR3 coding sequence is TGCGCCAGCAGCTCCCCGGGACAGGGGGCTGAAAAACTGTTTTTT.

This chain uses TRBV4-3 with TRBJ2-5, with TRBD2 matching 10 bases. The better agreement between TRBJ2-7 and the DNA end casts doubt on the J call. In germline, CDR1 is LGHNA, CDR2 YSLEER. The CDR3 extends over 16 amino acids. The CDR3: CASSPSPAGGHGEQYF. CDR3 bases: TGCGCCAGCAGCCCATCGCCAGCGGGAGGGCACGGCGAGCAGTACTTC.

This sequence joins TRBV28 and TRBJ1-2; D possibly corresponds to TRBD1 (6 bases). The germline CDR1 and CDR2 sequences are MDHEN and SYDVKM. CDR3 length: 15 residues. V was cut by 6 bases and J by 0 bases, with 14 bases left in between. Here the CDR3 reads CASREQGSTNYGYTF. The CDR3 DNA reads as TGTGCCAGCAGGGAACAGGGCTCTACTAACTATGGCTACACCTTC.

The chain carries TRBV29-1 and TRBJ2-2, with D possibly matching TRBD1 (6 bases). This CDR3 is built from 14 residues. CDR1 and CDR2 (germline): SQVTM, ANQGSEA. V was shortened by 4 bases and J by 2 bases, with 11 bases between the two germline ends. The CDR3 loop reads CSVAQGLNTGELFF. For the CDR3, the DNA is TGCAGCGTTGCACAGGGCCTTAACACCGGGGAGCTGTTTTTT.

The rearrangement uses TRBV5-8 and TRBJ2-1; D is unresolved. Per the germline V gene, CDR1 is SGHTS and CDR2 is YDEGEE. The CDR3 extends over 15 amino acids. Between the trimmed V and J ends, which lost 0 bases and 0 bases, there was a span of 7 bases. The CDR3 here is CASSLGLNSYNEQFF. As DNA, the CDR3 is TGTGCCAGCAGCTTGGGGCTGAACTCCTACAATGAGCAGTTCTTC.

The chain uses TRBV2 and TRBJ2-7; 10 bases are a match to TRBD1. Per germline, CDR1 SNHLY and CDR2 FYNNEI. After removal of 6 bases from V and 6 bases from J, the junction contained 5 bases not matched to a gene. The CDR3 is 13 amino acids. The CDR3 nucleotides are TGTGCCAGCAGAGGGACAGGGGTGTTCGAGCAGTACTTC. Residues: CASRGTGVFEQYF.

The J gene is TRBJ2-5, the V gene TRBV28, with TRBD2 matching 7 bases. Germline CDR1 MDHEN, CDR2 SYDVKM. This CDR3 comprises 14 residues. The ends lost 3 bases at V and 4 bases at J; junction bases unmatched: 5. The CDR3 region has the DNA TGTGCCAGCAGTTTGGGGGGGGTAGGAGAGACCCAGTACTTC. It specifies CASSLGGVGETQYF. The full variable domain, in which reference TRBV28 and TRBJ2-5 provide the parts outside the CDR3, is DVKVTQSSRYLVKRTGEKVFLECVQDMDHENMFWYRQDPGLGLRLIYFSYDVKMKEKGDIPEGYSVSREKKERFSLILESASTNQTSMYLCASSLGGVGETQYFGPGTRLLVL.

The DNA of the CDR3 is TGTGCCAGCGAGGGACACCTAACAGGGGGAACGGCTCAGAGCTCCTACAATGAGCAGTTCTTC. Translated, it gives CASEGHLTGGTAQSSYNEQFF. This chain joins TRBV2 and TRBJ2-1; 8 bases match TRBD1. The V gene's germline CDR1 is SNHLY and CDR2 FYNNEI. After removal of 8 bases from V and 0 bases from J, the junction contained 24 bases not matched to a gene. This CDR3 contains 21 residues.

The chain is built from TRBV6-5 and TRBJ2-7; D not certain. This CDR3 contains 14 residues. Germline V gene sequence: CDR1 MNHEY, CDR2 SVGAGI. The V and J ends lost 5 bases and 6 bases respectively, with 17 bases between them. The CDR3 reads CASSPPAEVAEQYF. CDR3 DNA sequence: TGTGCCAGCAGTCCGCCAGCCGAGGTCGCCGAGCAGTACTTC.

V usage is TRBV21-1 and J usage is TRBJ2-5; TRBD2, the table's D call, lacks a check against the DNA. TRBV21-1 is an annotated pseudogene. There are 18 residues in the CDR3. Here the CDR3 reads CASSKALGEKGPKETQYF. The CDR3 DNA follows: TGTGCCAGCAGCAAAGCGCTCGGGGAGAAGGGTCCCAAAGAGACCCAGTACTTC.

The chain has TRBV4-3 and TRBJ2-1; 8 nucleotides align to TRBD2. Trimming removed 3 bases from V and 8 bases from J; junction bases left unmatched: 12. Germline loops: CDR1 LGHNA, CDR2 YSLEER. The CDR3 length is 16 residues. The CDR3 sequence: CASSQAGLVGAYEQFF. CDR3 DNA: TGCGCCAGCAGCCAGGCGGGACTAGTGGGAGCCTATGAGCAGTTCTTC.

Turning to this clone: The CDR3 carries no conserved terminal phenylalanine or tryptophan, so it likely arises from a read error. The limits of the CDR3 on the DNA are not certain, so only TCRdb's listed CDR3 is given. The chain employs TRBV21-1 and TRBJ1-4; the table's D gene call, TRBD1, was not cross checked with the DNA. TRBV21-1 is assigned pseudogene status. The CDR3 totals 14 residues, both ends included. The CDR3 region is CASSKVMRQGPPCV.

Turning to this clone: A junction end diverges from the germline sequence, so it may reflect a read error. The same CDR3 arises from other DNA sequences in this sample as well. The V call is TRBV6-5, the J call TRBJ2-3, with 13 bases matching TRBD2. CDR1 and CDR2 from the germline V gene are MNHEY and SVGAGI. This CDR3 comprises 15 residues. The CDR3 reads CASSRTSGRMDTQYF. The CDR3 DNA is TGTGCCAGCAGTAGGACTAGCGGGAGAATGGATACGCAATATTTT.

The CDR3: CASTSVVGYGYTF. The DNA for the CDR3 is TGTGCCAGCACATCTGTTGTCGGCTATGGCTACACCTTC. The chain couples TRBV7-2 to TRBJ1-2; D is unclear. Trimming removed 7 bases at V and 4 bases at J, with 13 bases between. The V gene's germline CDR1 is SGHTA and CDR2 FQGNSA. This CDR3 spans 13 amino acids.

CDR3 sequence: CASRWGTTPYEQYF. The CDR3 coding sequence is TGTGCCAGCAGGTGGGGGACAACTCCCTACGAGCAGTACTTC. The rearrangement links TRBV2 to TRBJ2-7; D possibly corresponds to TRBD1 (6 bases). The V and J ends lost 6 bases and 2 bases respectively, with 14 bases between them. The CDR3 is made up of 14 amino acids. Germline values: CDR1 SNHLY, CDR2 FYNNEI.

This sequence joins TRBV2 and TRBJ2-1, with 7 bases matching TRBD1. Trimming at V came to 2 bases and at J to 13 bases, leaving 8 bases not matched to a gene. The CDR3 sequence is 13 residues long. Germline assignment: CDR1 SNHLY and CDR2 FYNNEI. The CDR3 reads CASSERGPPGQFF. The CDR3 nucleotides are TGTGCCAGCAGTGAAAGGGGGCCGCCAGGACAGTTCTTC.

V gene TRBV6-5 combines with J gene TRBJ1-2; maybe TRBD1 (5 bases). V lost 2 bases and J lost 8, with 15 bases in between. This CDR3 has 14 residues. Germline V gene lookup returns CDR1 MNHEY and CDR2 SVGAGI. The CDR3 coding sequence is TGTGCCAGCAGTTACAGTGGCAGGGTTGAGGGCTACACCTTC. Translating gives CASSYSGRVEGYTF.